Detailed here is one T cell receptor beta chain. The length of the CDR3 is 16 residues. Germline V gene sequence: CDR1 MNHNS, CDR2 SASEGT. These data belong to a study of CD4 and CD8 cells across lung adenocarcinoma regions. In TCRdb, the PCR reads were re-called with MiXCR into one record per CDR3 protein. Among about 19,000 distinct CDR3 sequences listed, approximately 50% were seen once. Samples came from patients with localized non-small cell lung adenocarcinoma. The chain couples TRBV6-1 to TRBJ2-6; TRBD2 aligns across 10 bases. The last part of the DNA fits TRBJ2-1 better; the J call may be wrong. The clonotype comes from a male donor with lung adenocarcinoma. The CD4 and CD8 labels of this study may be unreliable. Sequenced sample: CD8+ T cells from the margin of a lung tumor. This CDR3 reads CASRETWTSGTNTQFF. DNA of the CDR3: TGTGCCAGCAGGGAAACGTGGACTAGCGGCACCAATACGCAGTTCTTC.